This T cell receptor beta chain was sequenced during a study of CD4+ T cells in melanoma. As concerns this clone: Its specificity is unknown.

Whole-study findings and limits: A reported correlation linked neoantigen-specific CD4+ T cells to CD8+, macrophage and B cell function. Reportedly, melanoma neoantigen-specific CD4+ T cells showed varied differentiation states.

Germline loops: CDR1 MNHNS, CDR2 SASEGT. The CDR3 contains 13 residues. The V and J ends lost 2 bases and 7 bases respectively, with 9 bases between them. Assay used: immunoSEQ multiplex PCR; TCRdb lists only in-frame clones, some missing. The sample lists around 130,000 clones, about nine tenths occurring once. This chain connects TRBV6-1 to TRBJ1-5; maybe TRBD1 (5 bases). The clonotype comes from a human donor with melanoma. The DNA for the CDR3 is TGTGCCAGCAGTGAACAGGGATTACAGCCCCAGCATTTT. This gives the protein CASSEQGLQPQHF.